This record concerns one TCR beta chain sequence. As yet, its antigen is unknown. Some clones are missing from TCRdb's copy, which holds only in-frame ones; the method was immunoSEQ multiplex PCR. The sample yields over 100,000 clones, more than 90% seen once. This record comes from a study of graft-versus-host responses after intestinal transplantation. Study information: Among the recipients, transplants were multivisceral, liver-intestinal, or isolated intestinal. The study's findings and limits: Recipient-marrow GvH clones were detected, some having first appeared in ileum or blood. After transplant, early declines in HvG clones were associated with peak levels of circulating GvH clones.

The germline CDR1 and CDR2 sequences are SGHNT and YYREEE (reference sequence). The CDR3 has 16 amino acids. The ends lost 1 base at V and 5 bases at J; junction bases unmatched: 9. Sample: unstimulated CD4+ T cells sorted from spleen or lymph node cells, taken before transplant. V is TRBV5-4 and J is TRBJ2-3; 8 positions match TRBD1. The receptor's source is a human donor who was the organ donor for an intestinal transplant. The CDR3 nucleotides are TGTGCCAGCAGCTTGTCCCCGGACAGGGTGGGAGATACGCAGTATTTT. Translating gives CASSLSPDRVGDTQYF.